This T cell receptor (beta chain) was identified in a study of blood T cells in healthy people across ages. A sample-barcoded 5' primer and a J-beta primer mix were used in a second PCR of roughly 7 to 12 cycles. TCRdb called the 5' RACE reads again in MiXCR, with one record for every CDR3 protein. The sample shows roughly 680,000 distinct CDR3 sequences, roughly half of them seen only once. Germline CDR1 MNHEY, CDR2 SVGEGT. V lost 7 bases and J 9 bases, leaving 27 bases between the germline ends. The CDR3 spans 16 residues. The chain is built from TRBV6-2 or TRBV6-3 and TRBJ1-1; D is possibly TRBD1 (5 bases). Sequencing was performed on blood. This TCR came from an elderly woman in good health. The CDR3 region is CASTSQGISSSMQAFF. The CDR3 nucleotides are TGTGCCAGCACATCTCAGGGAATATCCTCATCCATGCAAGCTTTCTTT.